This TCR beta chain was recorded in a study of PD-1 blockade in classical Hodgkin lymphoma. The study's findings and limits: Patients newly diagnosed and complete responders had comparable baseline diversity. Diminished baseline TCR diversity has been reported in newly diagnosed patients relative to healthy donors. CD4+ TCR diversity climbed significantly by C4D1, unlike CD8+ TCR diversity.

TCRdb's copy holds only in-frame clones and misses some; the assay was immunoSEQ multiplex PCR. The sample yields approximately 15,000 clones, 82% seen once. Autologous stem cell transplantation was followed by relapse in every patient, and brentuximab vedotin exposure varied. In germline, CDR1 is MNHNY, CDR2 SVGAGI (reference sequence). Between the trimmed V and J ends, which lost 4 bases and 4 bases, there was a span of 4 bases. The CDR3 has 11 residues. For this clone: Its antigen is unidentified.

This receptor was taken from a human donor with classical Hodgkin lymphoma. The rearrangement links TRBV6-6 to TRBJ1-1; D unclear. Here the sequenced sample was peripheral blood mononuclear cells (PBMCs), taken before the second cycle of nivolumab. As DNA, the CDR3 is TGTGCCAGCAGTTTGCTCACTGAAGCTTTCTTT. It translates to CASSLLTEAFF.